The clone carrying this T cell receptor (beta chain) was counted ten times or more. Its target is not known. This record comes from a study of read filtering for tumor transcriptome and immune sequencing. Study-wide context: Transcriptome libraries were built from DNase-treated RNA. Study conclusions and caveats: The sorted CD138-negative fraction was a mixed bone marrow immune population, not purified T cells. Correlation between methods rose after single-read clonotypes were removed.

The CDR3 is 17 residues long. V dropped 0 bases and J dropped 3; count of bases not matched to a gene: 9. The germline gives CDR1 DFQATT, CDR2 SNEGSKA (reference sequence). From roughly 0.4 ug of RNA, a library with molecular barcoded alpha/delta and beta/gamma adaptors was made. A single record per CDR3 protein comes from TCRdb applying MiXCR to the reads. Counted here are approximately 90,000 distinct CDR3 sequences, 20% to 25% occurring once; the ten biggest clones make up about an eighth. The source is a donor aged 40 or over with multiple myeloma. The gene calls are TRBV20-1 and TRBJ2-7; 12 bases map to TRBD2. The sequencing input was a population of CD138-negative cells sorted from bone marrow. The CDR3 nucleotides read TGCAGTGCTAGAGATCAGGCAGCGACTAGCGGGGGCTACGAGCAGTACTTC. This gives the protein CSARDQAATSGGYEQYF.